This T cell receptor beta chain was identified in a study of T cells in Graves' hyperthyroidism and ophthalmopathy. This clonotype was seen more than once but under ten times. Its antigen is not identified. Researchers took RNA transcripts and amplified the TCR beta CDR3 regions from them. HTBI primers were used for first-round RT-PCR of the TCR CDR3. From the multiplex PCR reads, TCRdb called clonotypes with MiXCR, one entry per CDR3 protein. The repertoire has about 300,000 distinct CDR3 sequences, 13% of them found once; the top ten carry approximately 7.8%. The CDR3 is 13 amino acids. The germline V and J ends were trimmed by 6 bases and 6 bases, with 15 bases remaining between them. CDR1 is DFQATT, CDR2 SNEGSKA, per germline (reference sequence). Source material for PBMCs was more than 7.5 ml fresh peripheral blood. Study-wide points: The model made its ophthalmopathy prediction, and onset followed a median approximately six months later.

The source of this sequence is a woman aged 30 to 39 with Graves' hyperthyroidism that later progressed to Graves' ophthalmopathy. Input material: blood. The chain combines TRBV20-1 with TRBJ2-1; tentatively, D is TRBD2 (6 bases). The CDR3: CSADWGDLNEQFF. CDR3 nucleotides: TGCAGTGCCGACTGGGGGGACCTCAATGAGCAGTTCTTC.